The source of this TCR beta chain is a study of blood T cells in healthy people across ages. Regarding the study as a whole: The fall in TCR beta diversity per million T cells was roughly linear with age.

This clonotype was picked up many times. The target antigen is unknown. A J-beta primer mix and a sample-barcoded 5' primer were used in a second PCR of about 6 to 12 cycles. TCRdb used MiXCR to reprocess the 5' RACE reads, holding one entry per CDR3 protein. The sample consists of around 1.7 million distinct CDR3 sequences, 28% of them appearing once. Per sample, extraction of total RNA gave at least 5 micrograms in every case. This CDR3 comprises 15 residues. CDR1 and CDR2 (germline): ENHRY, SYGVKD. Trimming cost V 10 bases and J 1 base, with 20 bases left between them. The rearrangement links TRBV10-3 to TRBJ2-7, with D possibly matching TRBD1 (7 bases). The sequence derives from a woman aged 25 to 39 in good health. Sequenced sample: blood. CDR3 coding DNA: TGTGCCACCAGGGGGGCTGGGGCAAAATCCTACGAGCAGTACTTC. It is translated as CATRGAGAKSYEQYF.